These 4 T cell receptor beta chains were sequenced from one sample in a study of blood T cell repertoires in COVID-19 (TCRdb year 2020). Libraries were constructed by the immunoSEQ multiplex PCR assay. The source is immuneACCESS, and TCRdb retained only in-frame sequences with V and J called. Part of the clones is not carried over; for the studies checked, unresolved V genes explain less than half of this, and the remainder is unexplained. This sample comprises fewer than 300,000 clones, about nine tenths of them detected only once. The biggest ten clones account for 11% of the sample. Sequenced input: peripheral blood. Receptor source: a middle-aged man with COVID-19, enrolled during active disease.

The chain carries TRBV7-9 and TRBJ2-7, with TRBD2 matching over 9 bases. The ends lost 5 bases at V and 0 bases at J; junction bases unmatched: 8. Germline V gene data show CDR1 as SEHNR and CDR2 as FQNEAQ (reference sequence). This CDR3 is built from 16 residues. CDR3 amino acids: CASSPGLAGISYEQYF. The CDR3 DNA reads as TGTGCCAGCAGCCCTGGGCTAGCGGGGATCTCCTACGAGCAGTACTTC.

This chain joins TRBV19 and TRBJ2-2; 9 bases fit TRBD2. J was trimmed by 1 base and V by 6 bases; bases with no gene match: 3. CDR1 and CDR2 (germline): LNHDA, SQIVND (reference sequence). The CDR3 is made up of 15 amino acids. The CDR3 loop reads CASRGLAENTGELFF. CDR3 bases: TGTGCCAGTAGGGGACTAGCAGAGAACACCGGGGAGCTGTTTTTT.

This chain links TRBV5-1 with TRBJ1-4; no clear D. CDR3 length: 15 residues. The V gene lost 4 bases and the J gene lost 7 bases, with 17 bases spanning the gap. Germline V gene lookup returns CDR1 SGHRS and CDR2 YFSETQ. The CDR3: CASSRTGSEGEKLFF. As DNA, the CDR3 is TGCGCCAGCAGCCGCACGGGGAGCGAGGGTGAAAAACTGTTTTTT.

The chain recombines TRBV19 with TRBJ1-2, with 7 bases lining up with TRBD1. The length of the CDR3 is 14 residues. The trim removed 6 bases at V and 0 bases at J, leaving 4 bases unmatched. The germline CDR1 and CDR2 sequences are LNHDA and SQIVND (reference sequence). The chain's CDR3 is CASRGQRANYGYTF. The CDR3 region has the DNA TGTGCCAGTAGGGGACAGAGAGCTAACTATGGCTACACCTTC.